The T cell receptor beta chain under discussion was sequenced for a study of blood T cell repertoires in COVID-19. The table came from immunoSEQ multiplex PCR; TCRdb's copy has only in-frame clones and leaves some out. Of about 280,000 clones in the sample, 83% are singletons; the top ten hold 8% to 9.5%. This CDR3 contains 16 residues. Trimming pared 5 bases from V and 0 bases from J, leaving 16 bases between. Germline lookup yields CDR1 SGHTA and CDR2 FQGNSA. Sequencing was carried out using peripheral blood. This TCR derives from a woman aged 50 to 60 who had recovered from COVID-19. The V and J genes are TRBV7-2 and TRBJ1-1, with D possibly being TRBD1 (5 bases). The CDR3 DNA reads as TGTGCCAGCAGCCCCCCAAGGGGATATATGAACACTGAAGCTTTCTTT. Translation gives CASSPPRGYMNTEAFF.